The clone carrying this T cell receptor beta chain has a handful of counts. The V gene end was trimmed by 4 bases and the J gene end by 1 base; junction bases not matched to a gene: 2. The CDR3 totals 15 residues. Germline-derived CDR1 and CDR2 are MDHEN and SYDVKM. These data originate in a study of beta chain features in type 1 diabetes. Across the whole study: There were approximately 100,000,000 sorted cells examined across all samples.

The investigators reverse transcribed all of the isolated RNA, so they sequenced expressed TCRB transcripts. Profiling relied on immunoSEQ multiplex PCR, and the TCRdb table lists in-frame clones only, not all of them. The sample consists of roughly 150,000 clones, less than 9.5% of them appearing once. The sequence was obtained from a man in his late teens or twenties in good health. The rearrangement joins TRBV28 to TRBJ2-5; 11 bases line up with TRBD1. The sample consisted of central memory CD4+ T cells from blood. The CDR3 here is CASSSGQGAQETQYF. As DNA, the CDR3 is TGTGCCAGCAGTTCCGGACAGGGGGCCCAAGAGACCCAGTACTTC.